This T cell receptor (beta chain) was recorded in a study of control samples from healthy donors and cancer patients. Measured with immunoSEQ multiplex PCR; TCRdb has only the in-frame clones, and not every one. Here the sample spans about 49,000 clones, roughly 85% being singletons. The CDR3 sequence is 15 residues long. Germline lookup yields CDR1 SGHRS and CDR2 YFSETQ. V was shortened by 7 bases and J by 7 bases, with 22 bases between the two germline ends. The gene calls are TRBV5-1 and TRBJ2-3; weak D call: TRBD1 (7 bases). Sequencing was performed on PBMCs. The source of this sequence is a woman in her forties or fifties with lung cancer. CDR3 nucleotides: TGCGCCAGCCGAACGGGGGACAGCTATATGAATACGCAGTATTTT. Translating it yields CASRTGDSYMNTQYF.